A selection of T cell receptor beta chains follows, all from one sample in a study of cytomegalovirus exposure and HLA in healthy donors. Assay used: immunoSEQ multiplex PCR; TCRdb lists only in-frame clones, some missing. The table includes fewer than 300,000 clones, roughly 88% detected once. The specimen was PBMCs. The receptor source for this set is a man aged 35 to 55 in good health and CMV-seropositive. The CDR3 runs from the conserved cysteine through the conserved F or W. D genes are given only for firm matches. Only some rows state a clone size, as once, few, many or a class for expanded clones.

TRBV27	.	once	TRBJ1-2	TGTGCCAGCAGGTCTATGGACTATGGCTACACCTTC	CASRSMDYGYTF
TRBV19	.	.	TRBJ1-5	TGTGCCAGTAGTATATCGGGTTCGCGCGGAAATAGCAATCAGCCCCAGCATTTT	CASSISGSRGNSNQPQHF
TRBV29-1	.	.	TRBJ2-5	TGCAGCGTAGGACACGGGTACCAAGAGACCCAGTACTTC	CSVGHGYQETQYF
TRBV29-1	TRBD2	.	TRBJ2-3	TGCAGCGTTGAAGATCGGGGGGTCGGCACAGATACGCAGTATTTT	CSVEDRGVGTDTQYF
TRBV2	.	.	TRBJ1-4	TGTGCCAGCAAAGCGGGCGGGCTGGCTGGGGAACTGTTTTTT	CASKAGGLAGELFF
TRBV5-1	TRBD2	.	TRBJ2-7	TGCGCCAGCAGCTTGCTATCGGCTAGCGGGAGGCATGTGCCCTACGAGCAGTACTTC	CASSLLSASGRHVPYEQYF
TRBV27	.	.	TRBJ2-7	TGTGCCAGCAGCTCCTGGAGGGGCTCCCGGACCTACGAGCAGTACTTC	CASSSWRGSRTYEQYF
TRBV19	TRBD2	.	TRBJ2-7	TGTGCCAGTAGTATAAGCCTAGCGGACTACGAGCAGTACTTC	CASSISLADYEQYF
TRBV19	TRBD1	.	TRBJ2-7	TGTGCCAGTAGTTACGGACAGGGTAACGAGCAGTACTTC	CASSYGQGNEQYF
TRBV4-3	.	once	TRBJ1-1	TGCGCCAGCAGCCAAGAGGTCGGACAGCCGAACACTGAAGCTTTCTTT	CASSQEVGQPNTEAFF
TRBV6-5	.	.	TRBJ2-3	TGTGCCAGCAGTTACGGCCTAGCAGGAACAGATGCGCAGTATTTT	CASSYGLAGTDAQYF
TRBV4-2	TRBD2	.	TRBJ2-7	TGTGCCAGCAGCCAAGATTTTGGGACTAGCGGGGTACCCTCCTACGAGCAGTACTTC	CASSQDFGTSGVPSYEQYF
TRBV6-5	TRBD1	.	TRBJ1-1	TGTGCCAGCAGCGTCGACAGGGGAGGGGTCACTGAAGCTTTCTTT	CASSVDRGGVTEAFF
TRBV28	TRBD2	.	TRBJ2-3	TGTGCCAGCAGTTCCTCCACTAGCGAGTGGAACACAGATACGCAGTATTTT	CASSSSTSEWNTDTQYF
TRBV27	TRBD1	.	TRBJ1-2	TGTGCCAGCAGTTTAGCGGGGACAGCTTATGGCTACACCTTC	CASSLAGTAYGYTF
TRBV15	TRBD1	.	TRBJ2-1	TGTGCCACCAGCAAGGACAGGGCAGGAAATGAGCAGTTCTTC	CATSKDRAGNEQFF
TRBV7-2	.	.	TRBJ2-2	TGTGCCAGCAGCGCACAGGGTTCGGCGACCACCGGGGAGCTGTTTTTT	CASSAQGSATTGELFF
TRBV5-1	.	once	TRBJ2-5	TGCGCCAGCAGCTTGGGGACTCCTGGGGCCCAGTACTTC	CASSLGTPGAQYF
TRBV7-9	TRBD1	.	TRBJ1-2	TGTGCCAGCAGCCATAATGACAGGGGGAACTATGGCTACACCTTC	CASSHNDRGNYGYTF
TRBV21-1	.	.	TRBJ2-5	TGTGCCAGCAGCAAAGGAAATCGGGAGACCCAGTACTTC	CASSKGNRETQYF
TRBV28	.	.	TRBJ1-5	TGTGCCAGCAGTTTTTTATCGTCGAGAGTTAGCAATCAGCCCCAGCATTTT	CASSFLSSRVSNQPQHF
TRBV7-3	TRBD2	.	TRBJ2-2	TGTGCCAGCAGCCGGGGGGGTGCGAACACCGGGGAGCTGTTTTTT	CASSRGGANTGELFF